The 27 T cell receptor beta chains presented below share a single source sample, sequenced in a study of shared clonotypes between healthy human individuals. CD8 cells classed as naive were CD45RO-negative and positively selected for CCR7, excluding terminally differentiated effector memory CD45RA+ cells. Measured with immunoSEQ multiplex PCR; TCRdb has only the in-frame clones, and not every one. The sample includes millions of clones, roughly 91% seen only once; the top ten take 1.7%. The sequenced sample consisted of naive CD8+ T cells from PBMCs. The source of these receptors is a young man in good health. Some clones in this sample may be carry-over from other donors' samples.

V is TRBV27 and J is TRBJ2-7, with D perhaps matching TRBD2 (5 bases). Germline CDR1 and CDR2: MNHEY and SMNVEV (reference sequence). V shed 4 bases and J shed 3 bases, with 10 bases lying between them. There are 13 residues in the CDR3. CDR3 loop: CASSSGIYYEQYF. In DNA, the CDR3 is TGTGCCAGCAGTTCCGGGATCTACTACGAGCAGTACTTC.

The rearrangement links TRBV29-1 to TRBJ2-7; 8 bases align to TRBD2. The CDR3 contains 14 residues. V gave up 7 bases and J gave up 2 bases; unmatched junction bases: 10. Germline V gene data show CDR1 as SQVTM and CDR2 as ANQGSEA. DNA for the CDR3: TGCAGCGCCGCCCCCGGCGGGAGGCCCTACGAGCAGTACTTC. Translated: CSAAPGGRPYEQYF.

The V call is TRBV5-1, the J call TRBJ2-1; no definite D call. V dropped 0 bases and J dropped 6 bases, with 16 bases sitting between them. CDR1 and CDR2 from the germline V gene are SGHRS and YFSETQ. The CDR3 is made up of 16 amino acids. The CDR3 loop is CASSLEHIRAPNEQFF. The CDR3, as DNA: TGCGCCAGCAGCTTGGAACATATCCGGGCCCCCAATGAGCAGTTCTTC.

The chain carries TRBV7-2 and TRBJ2-1, with D possibly TRBD2 on 6 matching bases. Germline V CDR1 and CDR2: SGHTA, FQGNSA. The CDR3 has 15 residues. Between the trimmed V and J ends, which lost 5 bases and 6 bases, there was a span of 17 bases. The CDR3 loop reads CASSRFGTPGNEQFF. The CDR3 DNA sequence: TGTGCCAGCAGCCGATTCGGGACTCCAGGCAATGAGCAGTTCTTC.

The CDR3 is CASSSVGGTPNTEAFF. As DNA, the CDR3 is TGCGCCAGCAGCTCGGTCGGGGGGACACCGAACACTGAAGCTTTCTTT. The chain recombines TRBV5-1 with TRBJ1-1; TRBD1 is a possible D gene (6 bases). Germline CDR1 SGHRS, CDR2 YFSETQ. CDR3 size: 16 residues. Trimming pared 3 bases from V and 1 base from J, leaving 16 bases between.

This clone was observed a single time. Additional DNA sequences in this sample encode the identical CDR3. The chain recombines TRBV19 with TRBJ2-1; D call uncertain. Trimming pared 9 bases from V and 2 bases from J, leaving 5 bases between. Germline V gene lookup returns CDR1 LNHDA and CDR2 SQIVND (reference sequence). CDR3 length equals 11 residues. This CDR3 is CASSAYNEQFF. DNA for the CDR3: TGTGCCAGCTCCGCCTACAATGAGCAGTTCTTC.

The chain links TRBV19 to TRBJ1-1; 7 bases map to TRBD1. V gave up 5 bases and J gave up 0 bases; unmatched junction bases: 6. The CDR3 is made up of 15 amino acids. Germline-derived CDR1 and CDR2 are LNHDA and SQIVND (reference sequence). CDR3 loop: CASSVRDRVNTEAFF. The CDR3 region has the DNA TGTGCCAGTAGTGTACGAGACAGGGTGAACACTGAAGCTTTCTTT. The full variable domain, in which reference TRBV19 and TRBJ1-1 provide the parts outside the CDR3, is DGGITQSPKYLFRKEGQNVTLSCEQNLNHDAMYWYRQDPGQGLRLIYYSQIVNDFQKGDIAEGYSVSREKKESFPLTVTSAQKNPTAFYLCASSVRDRVNTEAFFGQGTRLTVV.

The V gene is TRBV18, the J gene TRBJ2-2, with D perhaps TRBD1 (7 bases). Trimming cost V 3 bases and J 4 bases, with 15 bases left between them. This CDR3 has 16 amino acids. CDR1 and CDR2 from the germline V gene are KGHSH and LQKENI. The CDR3 loop reads CASSPVRGAVTGELFF. The CDR3 DNA is TGTGCCAGCTCACCCGTCAGGGGGGCGGTCACCGGGGAGCTGTTTTTT.

V usage is TRBV6-5 and J usage is TRBJ2-7, with TRBD2 identical over 9 bases. The germline V gene encodes CDR1 MNHEY and CDR2 SVGAGI. The CDR3 contains 15 residues. With V trimmed by 0 bases and J by 6 bases, 6 bases remained unmatched. CDR3 region: CASSYSTSGLGEQYF. The CDR3 region has the DNA TGTGCCAGCAGTTACTCGACTAGCGGCCTCGGCGAGCAGTACTTC.

The V call is TRBV4-3, the J call TRBJ2-1, with 13 bases that match TRBD2. V was pared by 4 bases and J by 8 bases, with 2 bases of the junction left unmatched. Germline CDR1 LGHNA, CDR2 YSLEER. This CDR3 is 14 amino acids long. CDR3 coding DNA: TGCGCCAGCAGCCCGGGACTAGCGGGGTATGAGCAGTTCTTC. This encodes CASSPGLAGYEQFF.

The chain has TRBV11-2 and TRBJ2-3, with 11 positions matching TRBD1. Germline V gene lookup returns CDR1 SGHAT and CDR2 FQNNGV. J lost 1 base, V lost 4 bases, and 4 bases had no gene match. CDR3 size: 16 residues. The CDR3 DNA follows: TGTGCCAGCAGCTCTTCGGGACAGGGGGGCACAGATACGCAGTATTTT. It translates to CASSSSGQGGTDTQYF.

This clone is a singleton in its sample. V is TRBV6-4 and J is TRBJ2-1; maybe TRBD2 (6 bases). The CDR3 consists of 16 residues. Germline V lookup: CDR1 MRHNA, CDR2 SNTAGT. Trimming cost V 6 bases and J 0 bases, with 15 bases left between them. In nucleotides, the CDR3 is TGTGCCAGCAGCACCGGGACTCCCAGCTCCTACAATGAGCAGTTCTTC. Amino acids: CASSTGTPSSYNEQFF.

The chain uses TRBV10-1 and TRBJ2-5, with D possibly matching TRBD1 (5 bases). Germline V gene data show CDR1 as WNHNN and CDR2 as SYGVQD (reference sequence). Between the trimmed V and J ends, which lost 0 bases and 7 bases, there was a span of 18 bases. The length of the CDR3 is 16 residues. CDR3 loop: CASSESCAIARATQYF. In nucleotides, the CDR3 is TGCGCCAGCAGTGAGTCGTGCGCTATAGCCAGGGCGACCCAGTACTTC.

The rearrangement links TRBV28 to TRBJ1-5, with 8 bases fitting TRBD1. Germline assignment: CDR1 MDHEN and CDR2 SYDVKM. This CDR3 contains 16 residues. V shed 3 bases and J 1 base; nucleotides not matched to a gene: 5. CDR3 in amino acids: CASSLGDRTSNQPQHF. The CDR3 nucleotides read TGTGCCAGCAGTTTGGGGGACAGGACCAGCAATCAGCCCCAGCATTTT. The variable domain in full, with the rest retrieved from reference TRBV28 and TRBJ1-5, is DVKVTQSSRYLVKRTGEKVFLECVQDMDHENMFWYRQDPGLGLRLIYFSYDVKMKEKGDIPEGYSVSREKKERFSLILESASTNQTSMYLCASSLGDRTSNQPQHFGDGTRLSIL.

The chain carries TRBV5-6 and TRBJ2-7, with D possibly matching TRBD1 (5 bases). This CDR3 contains 13 residues. Germline CDR1 is SGHDT and CDR2 is YYEEEE. Trimming left V 4 bases short and J 1 base short, with 9 bases between. The CDR3 DNA sequence: TGTGCCAGCAGCCTCAGGGTTTCCTACGAGCAGTACTTC. Amino acid sequence: CASSLRVSYEQYF.

The chain carries TRBV6-1 and TRBJ2-1; no clear D gene. The CDR3 contains 13 residues. From germline, CDR1 is MNHNS and CDR2 SASEGT. V lost 6 bases, J lost 9 bases, and 15 bases lay in between. The CDR3 sequence is CASSTLDPSEQFF. CDR3 sequence (DNA): TGTGCCAGCAGCACCTTAGACCCGAGTGAGCAGTTCTTC.

The CDR3 here is CASSDLDAYSSYEQYF. CDR3 in DNA: TGTGCCAGCAGTGATTTGGACGCCTACAGCTCCTACGAGCAGTACTTC. This chain connects TRBV27 to TRBJ2-7; D not resolved. V was trimmed by 5 bases and J by 0 bases, leaving 17 bases between them. The CDR3 is 16 residues long. The germline CDR1 and CDR2 sequences are MNHEY and SMNVEV (reference sequence).

The rearrangement uses TRBV28 and TRBJ2-5; 9 positions match TRBD2. Germline V CDR1 and CDR2: MDHEN, SYDVKM. J lost 4 bases, V lost 5 bases, and 5 bases had no gene match. The CDR3 length is 14 residues. This CDR3 is CASSPTLAGETQYF. CDR3 nucleotides: TGTGCCAGCAGTCCGACACTAGCGGGAGAGACCCAGTACTTC.

This chain uses TRBV7-8 with TRBJ2-1; 8 bases agree with TRBD1. There are 14 residues in the CDR3. Per the germline V gene, CDR1 is SGHVS and CDR2 is FQNEAQ. V was clipped by 0 bases and J by 9 bases; unmatched bases: 4. The CDR3 sequence: CASSLAGQGREQFF. In DNA, the CDR3 is TGTGCCAGCAGCTTAGCCGGACAGGGCCGTGAGCAGTTCTTC.

The V call is TRBV15, the J call TRBJ1-1; D is unclear. Germline V gene sequence: CDR1 LNHNV, CDR2 YYDKDF (reference sequence). V was pared by 3 bases and J by 7 bases, with 9 bases between. This CDR3 has 12 residues. CDR3 sequence (DNA): TGTGCCACCAGCAGTTGGTCAAATGAAGCTTTCTTT. This sequence encodes CATSSWSNEAFF.

The V gene is TRBV7-2, the J gene TRBJ2-1; 10 nucleotides agree with TRBD2. This CDR3 has 15 residues. Germline CDR1 SGHTA, CDR2 FQGNSA. After removal of 5 bases from V and 5 bases from J, the junction contained 6 bases not matched to a gene. As DNA, the CDR3 is TGTGCCAGCAGCGTCCTAGCGGGAGCCAACAATGAGCAGTTCTTC. This codes for CASSVLAGANNEQFF.

The gene calls are TRBV15 and TRBJ2-7; D not certain. Germline CDR1 is LNHNV and CDR2 is YYDKDF (reference sequence). This CDR3 has 13 residues. Trimming cost V 0 bases and J 2 bases, with 5 bases left between them. CDR3 residues: CATSRDQPYEQYF. As DNA, the CDR3 is TGTGCCACCAGCAGAGATCAGCCCTACGAGCAGTACTTC. Using reference TRBV15 and TRBJ2-7 for the parts outside the CDR3, the full variable domain is DAMVIQNPRYQVTQFGKPVTLSCSQTLNHNVMYWYQQKSSQAPKLLFHYYDKDFNNEADTPDNFQSRRPNTSFCFLDIRSPGLGDTAMYLCATSRDQPYEQYFGPGTRLTVT.

With respect to this clone: Additional DNA sequences in this sample encode the identical CDR3. The rearrangement uses TRBV7-3 and TRBJ2-3; weak D call: TRBD1 (6 bases). Trimming took off 5 bases at V and 1 base at J, with 10 bases between the two ends. Germline V gene sequence: CDR1 SGHTA, CDR2 FQGTGA. The CDR3 runs to 14 residues. CDR3 DNA: TGTGCCAGCAGCCCTCGACAGGGCACAGATACGCAGTATTTT. It yields the protein CASSPRQGTDTQYF.

This chain uses TRBV29-1 with TRBJ2-7, with 7 positions matching TRBD1. Trimming took 3 bases from V and 6 from J; bases not matched to a gene: 14. Looked up from germline, CDR1 is SQVTM and CDR2 is ANQGSEA. The CDR3 runs to 15 residues. CDR3 coding DNA: TGCAGCGTTGATGGACAGGCAGGCCTCGTGGGCGAGCAGTACTTC. Translation gives CSVDGQAGLVGEQYF.

The V and J genes are TRBV6-6 and TRBJ1-1, with unresolved D. Germline lookup yields CDR1 MNHNY and CDR2 SVGAGI (reference sequence). V dropped 6 bases and J dropped 1 base, with 9 bases sitting between them. The CDR3 contains 13 residues. The CDR3 DNA reads as TGTGCCAGCAGAGAACTAGGGAACACTGAAGCTTTCTTT. Translating gives CASRELGNTEAFF.

J is TRBJ2-7 and V is TRBV6-5; D perhaps matches TRBD1 (6 bases). Trimming shortened V by 6 bases and J by 6 bases, and 18 bases separated the two germline ends. The length of the CDR3 is 14 residues. Germline CDR1 is MNHEY and CDR2 is SVGAGI. The CDR3 bases are TGTGCCAGCAGCCGCCAGTGGGCAGGGGTCGAGCAGTACTTC. The encoded protein is CASSRQWAGVEQYF.

The chain joins TRBV12-5 to TRBJ1-1, with unresolved D. In germline, CDR1 is LGHNT, CDR2 FRNRAP. Trimming cost V 1 base and J 4 bases, with 7 bases left between them. The CDR3 is 13 residues long. In DNA, the CDR3 is TGTGCTAGTGGTTTGGCACAGAGCACTGAAGCTTTCTTT. This translates into CASGLAQSTEAFF.